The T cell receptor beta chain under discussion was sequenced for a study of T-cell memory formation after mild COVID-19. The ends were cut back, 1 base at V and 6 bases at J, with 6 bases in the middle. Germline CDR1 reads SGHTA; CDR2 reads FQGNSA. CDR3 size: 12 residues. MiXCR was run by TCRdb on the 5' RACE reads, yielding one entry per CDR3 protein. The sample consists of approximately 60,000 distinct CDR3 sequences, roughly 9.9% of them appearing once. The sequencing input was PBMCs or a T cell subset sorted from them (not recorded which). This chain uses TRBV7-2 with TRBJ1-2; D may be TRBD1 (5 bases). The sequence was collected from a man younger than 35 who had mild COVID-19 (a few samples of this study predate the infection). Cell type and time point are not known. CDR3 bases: TGTGCCAGCAGCTTAGACAGGAATGGCTACACCTTC. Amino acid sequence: CASSLDRNGYTF.